This T cell receptor beta chain came from a study of blood T cell repertoires in COVID-19. As for the study in general: The samples span acute and convalescent COVID-19 from the United States, Italy and Spain. Sources were T cells, B-cell-depleted T cells, or PBMCs; the material itself was cDNA or gDNA.

In the authors' methods: Counts of nucleated cells, estimated from reference gene primer amplification, were obtained. Measured with immunoSEQ multiplex PCR; TCRdb has only the in-frame clones, and not every one. V and J calls and clone size come straight from that table; D and trimming were deduced from the DNA. The table lists 400,000 to 550,000 clones, 80% to 90% of them singletons. V was trimmed by 0 bases and J by 13 bases, leaving 13 bases between them. This CDR3 comprises 13 residues. Germline CDR1 and CDR2: SGHKS and YYEKEE (reference sequence). Sequencing used peripheral blood. The clonotype comes from a woman in her twenties or thirties with acute or convalescent COVID-19. V gene TRBV5-5 combines with J gene TRBJ1-4, with a possible D match to TRBD1 (5 bases). This chain's CDR3 is CASSLGPERGLFF. In DNA, the CDR3 is TGTGCCAGCAGCTTGGGGCCGGAAAGGGGACTGTTTTTT. Based on the CDR3 plus reference TRBV5-5 and TRBJ1-4, the full variable domain is DAGVTQSPTHLIKTRGQQVTLRCSPISGHKSVSWYQQVLGQGPQFIFQYYEKEERGRGNFPDRFSARQFPNYSSELNVNALLLGDSALYLCASSLGPERGLFFGSGTQLSVL.